The 20 T cell receptor beta chains listed next were all sequenced from one sample in a study of metastatic and nonmetastatic thyroid tumors. Via MiXCR, TCRdb re-called the PCR reads. This table has approximately 35,000 clones, more than 10% appearing once. Until they underwent thyroid surgery, no patient had received any treatment. The sample consisted of blood. All receptors come from a female donor with papillary thyroid cancer or a benign thyroid nodule (not recorded which). Some clones in this sample may be carry-over from other donors' samples.

V gene TRBV30 combines with J gene TRBJ2-7; 9 bases are shared with TRBD2. The V gene's germline CDR1 is GTSNPN and CDR2 SVGIG (reference sequence). V lost 4 bases and J lost 5; bases outside the gene matches: 12. The CDR3 has 15 amino acids. The CDR3 sequence: CAWIVRAGGSHEQYF. CDR3 DNA: TGTGCCTGGATTGTAAGAGCGGGAGGATCCCACGAGCAGTACTTC.

Comment on this clone: A much larger clonotype is one base distant, so this may be a read error. The CDR3 region is CSVSRGGREGVGSYNEQFF. The CDR3 DNA reads TGCAGTGTTTCCCGAGGAGGGCGGGAGGGCGTAGGCTCCTACAATGAGCAGTTCTTC. The chain carries TRBV20-1 and TRBJ2-1, with 9 positions matching TRBD2. V lost 7 bases, J lost 0 bases, and 19 bases stayed unmatched. Germline lookup yields CDR1 DFQATT and CDR2 SNEGSKA (reference sequence). The CDR3 covers 19 residues.

This clone has ten or more counts. The J gene is TRBJ2-1, the V gene TRBV19, with 16 bases fitting TRBD2. Germline V gene sequence: CDR1 LNHDA, CDR2 SQIVND (reference sequence). CDR3 length: 19 amino acids. V trimming: 6 bases; J trimming: 9 bases; junction bases outside the gene matches: 17. CDR3 amino acids: CASRPNKGLAGGRLLEQFF. The CDR3, as DNA: TGTGCCAGTAGGCCGAACAAGGGACTAGCGGGAGGGCGCTTGCTTGAGCAGTTCTTC.

This chain joins TRBV3-1 and TRBJ1-6; D is perhaps TRBD1 (5 bases). The length of the CDR3 is 14 residues. V lost 4 bases, J lost 7 bases, and 11 bases lay in between. CDR1 is LGHDT and CDR2 is YNNKEL in the germline V gene (reference sequence). The CDR3 DNA follows: TGTGCCAGCAGCCCCAGGGTTGGGAATTCACCCCTCCACTTT. Its translation is CASSPRVGNSPLHF.

This clone has ten or more counts. The chain couples TRBV20-1 to TRBJ2-3; 7 bases align to TRBD2. This CDR3 is 14 amino acids long. Germline loops: CDR1 DFQATT, CDR2 SNEGSKA (reference sequence). Trimming at V came to 1 base and at J to 3 bases, leaving 4 bases not matched to a gene. For the CDR3, the DNA is TGCAGTGCTAGAGTTCGAGCGGGGACAGATACGCAGTATTTT. Translation gives CSARVRAGTDTQYF.

This clone was detected ten times or more. This rearrangement joins TRBV7-3 to TRBJ2-1, with TRBD2 matching over 11 bases. The CDR3 runs 15 residues. Germline-derived CDR1 and CDR2 are SGHTA and FQGTGA. V was clipped by 3 bases and J by 8 bases; unmatched bases: 6. The CDR3 DNA reads TGTGCCAGCAGCTTCGGACTAGCGGGTGTAGATGAGCAGTTCTTC. This translates into CASSFGLAGVDEQFF.

This clone appeared many times. CDR3 protein: CASSRGDTRETQYF. In DNA form, the CDR3 reads TGTGCCAGCTCACGAGGGGACACTAGGGAGACCCAGTACTTC. The chain combines TRBV18 with TRBJ2-5; D perhaps matches TRBD1 (6 bases). Deletions cut 4 bases from V and 5 bases from J, with 14 bases between. Looked up from germline, CDR1 is KGHSH and CDR2 is LQKENI. This CDR3 is built from 14 residues.

This clone was counted ten times or more. The chain combines TRBV2 with TRBJ2-3; D is possibly TRBD1 or TRBD2 (5 bases each). The germline V gene has CDR1 SNHLY and CDR2 FYNNEI. V was cut by 7 bases and J by 2 bases, with 16 bases left in between. CDR3 length: 15 residues. The CDR3 protein is CASTPQGVDTDTQYF. CDR3 coding DNA: TGTGCCAGCACCCCGCAGGGAGTTGACACAGATACGCAGTATTTT.

This clone has at least ten counts. The rearrangement uses TRBV6-1 and TRBJ1-1; D ambiguous. This CDR3 comprises 14 residues. The germline V and J ends were trimmed by 7 bases and 1 base, with 13 bases remaining between them. CDR1 and CDR2 from the germline V gene are MNHNS and SASEGT. The DNA of the CDR3 is TGTGCCAGCATCAACCCTGGTCGGAACACTGAAGCTTTCTTT. Its translation is CASINPGRNTEAFF.

This clone was seen ten or more times. The chain recombines TRBV4-2 with TRBJ2-6, with D perhaps matching TRBD1 or TRBD2 (5 bases each). The CDR3 spans 17 residues. CDR1 and CDR2 from the germline V gene are LGHNA and YNFKEQ. V lost 1 base, J lost 0 bases, and 10 bases lay in between. The CDR3 nucleotides are TGTGCCAGCAGCCAAGCTGAGGGGATCTCTGGGGCCAACGTCCTGACTTTC. It yields the protein CASSQAEGISGANVLTF.

This clone occurred many times. Because it lacks the conserved phenylalanine or tryptophan at the end, this CDR3 is likely a read error. This chain uses TRBV11-3 with TRBJ1-1; D uncertain. The CDR3 extends over 15 amino acids. V lost 2 bases and J lost 1, with 11 bases in between. Looked up from germline, CDR1 is SGHNT and CDR2 is YENEEA. The CDR3 reads CASSLLGSQNTEAFL. In DNA form, the CDR3 reads TGTGCCAGCAGCTTATTGGGCAGTCAGAACACTGAAGCTTTCCTT.

V and J are TRBV5-1 and TRBJ2-2; 9 bases agree with TRBD2. The germline V gene has CDR1 SGHRS and CDR2 YFSETQ. The CDR3 spans 16 residues. V shed 0 bases, J shed 4 bases, and the junction held 4 bases outside the gene matches. The CDR3 is CASSLEVAGVTGELFF. CDR3 coding DNA: TGCGCCAGCAGCTTGGAGGTAGCGGGAGTCACCGGGGAGCTGTTTTTT.

The chain couples TRBV7-2 to TRBJ2-2, with 7 bases fitting TRBD1. V shed 5 bases and J 4 bases; nucleotides not matched to a gene: 7. The CDR3 has 15 residues. Per germline, CDR1 SGHTA and CDR2 FQGNSA. As DNA, the CDR3 is TGTGCCAGCAGCAACGACAGGGTGGTCACCGGGGAGCTGTTTTTT. Translation gives CASSNDRVVTGELFF.

This clone was detected ten times or more. The chain uses TRBV14 and TRBJ1-4; D unclear. The CDR3 runs 16 residues. V was shortened by 4 bases and J by 3 bases, with 15 bases between the two germline ends. CDR1 and CDR2 (germline): SGHDN, FVKESK. The CDR3 nucleotides are TGTGCCAGCAGCCTACATGGAGGGTGGGCTAATGAAAAACTGTTTTTT. Translation: CASSLHGGWANEKLFF.

This clone was observed at least ten times. The V and J genes are TRBV6-1 and TRBJ2-1; D perhaps matches TRBD1 (5 bases). Germline V CDR1 and CDR2: MNHNS, SASEGT. V was cut by 5 bases and J by 8 bases, with 16 bases left in between. The CDR3 is 14 amino acids. For the CDR3, the DNA is TGTGCCAGCAGTCCCCTTACAGGACGGGATGAGCAGTTCTTC. Residues: CASSPLTGRDEQFF.

The V and J genes are TRBV5-1 and TRBJ1-3; D is ambiguous. V lost 0 bases, J lost 0 bases, and 10 bases lay in between. Germline CDR1 and CDR2: SGHRS and YFSETQ. The CDR3 length is 16 residues. In nucleotides, the CDR3 is TGCGCCAGCAGCTTGGATAGTGTCCGCTCTGGAAACACCATATATTTT. It yields the protein CASSLDSVRSGNTIYF.

This clone came up many times. This sequence joins TRBV19 and TRBJ1-5, with TRBD1 as a possible D gene (5 bases). CDR3 length equals 15 residues. The V gene's germline CDR1 is LNHDA and CDR2 SQIVND (reference sequence). V gave up 6 bases and J gave up 2 bases, with 14 bases separating them. The CDR3 sequence is CASRVRGLGNQPQHF. As DNA, the CDR3 is TGTGCCAGTAGGGTGAGGGGACTCGGCAATCAGCCCCAGCATTTT. The whole variable domain, filled in from reference TRBV19 and TRBJ1-5, reads DGGITQSPKYLFRKEGQNVTLSCEQNLNHDAMYWYRQDPGQGLRLIYYSQIVNDFQKGDIAEGYSVSREKKESFPLTVTSAQKNPTAFYLCASRVRGLGNQPQHFGDGTRLSIL.

In this sample, this clone turned up a few times. The conserved phenylalanine or tryptophan is not found at the CDR3 terminus, so this likely reflects a read error. The limits of the CDR3 on the DNA are not certain, so only TCRdb's listed CDR3 is given. The chain carries TRBV4-1 and TRBJ2-5; TRBD1 is the table's D call and was not checked against the DNA. The CDR3 is 15 residues long, counting both termini. The germline V gene has CDR1 MGHRA and CDR2 YSYEKL. CDR3 amino acids: CARQLAGGRGQEAWL.

At least ten counts were recorded for this clone. The chain links TRBV7-2 to TRBJ2-1, with a possible D match to TRBD2 (6 bases). V was shortened by 4 bases and J by 6 bases, with 19 bases between the two germline ends. Germline V gene lookup returns CDR1 SGHTA and CDR2 FQGNSA. CDR3 length: 16 residues. Here the CDR3 DNA reads TGTGCCAGCAGCTCTCGAAGCGGGTTGGAGGGCAATGAGCAGTTCTTC. This encodes CASSSRSGLEGNEQFF.

This clone was recorded many times. Other nucleotide sequences from this sample produce the same CDR3. This sequence joins TRBV19 and TRBJ1-1, with 7 bases fitting TRBD1. CDR3 length equals 13 residues. Trimming at V came to 4 bases and at J to 5 bases, leaving 4 bases not matched to a gene. Germline lookup yields CDR1 LNHDA and CDR2 SQIVND (reference sequence). In DNA form, the CDR3 reads TGTGCCAGTAGTACGACAGGGAGAACTGAAGCTTTCTTT. It is translated as CASSTTGRTEAFF. The full variable domain, in which reference TRBV19 and TRBJ1-1 provide the parts outside the CDR3, is DGGITQSPKYLFRKEGQNVTLSCEQNLNHDAMYWYRQDPGQGLRLIYYSQIVNDFQKGDIAEGYSVSREKKESFPLTVTSAQKNPTAFYLCASSTTGRTEAFFGQGTRLTVV.